This T cell receptor (beta chain) is from a study of technical replicates of blood from a few donors. CDR1 is SGHTS and CDR2 is YDEGEE in the germline V gene. This CDR3 is built from 14 residues. The V end was cut by 3 bases, the J end by 4 bases, with 13 bases between. Some clones are missing from TCRdb's copy, which holds only in-frame ones; the method was immunoSEQ multiplex PCR. Of approximately 81,000 clones listed, about 97% are singletons. V and J are TRBV5-8 and TRBJ1-2, with a tentative D call TRBD1 (5 bases). This TCR was recovered from a human donor in good health. Sequencing was done on a sample of T cells isolated from PBMCs. Written as DNA, the CDR3 is TGTGCCAGCAGCTATACGGGACTCAGCTATGGCTACACCTTC. Translated: CASSYTGLSYGYTF.